This paragraph reports one TCR beta chain. The data were obtained in a study of PD-L1 blockade in urothelial cancer. About the study: Patients' atezolizumab regimen, 1,200 mg intravenously every 3 weeks, began in the mid-2010s.

Germline assignment: CDR1 SGHTA and CDR2 FQGNSA. The J segment lost 10 bases and the V segment lost 3 bases, leaving 5 bases of the junction unmatched. The length of the CDR3 is 13 residues. Regarding time point: peripheral blood 6 weeks after treatment start. The cohort comprised individuals with locally advanced or metastatic urothelial carcinoma. Synthetic TCR analog templates were spiked into each PCR. The repertoire was sequenced with immunoSEQ multiplex PCR; TCRdb's copy has only in-frame clones and lacks some. The sample lists about 22,000 clones, about 90% occurring once. The sequences come from PBMCs, collected around atezolizumab (anti-PD-L1) treatment. The TCR was taken from a woman aged 55-75 years with urothelial cancer. V and J are TRBV7-2 and TRBJ2-1; TRBD2 matches at 8 bases. In nucleotides, the CDR3 is TGTGCCAGCAGCTTCGGGGGGGTTCCGGAGCAGTTCTTC. The encoded protein is CASSFGGVPEQFF.